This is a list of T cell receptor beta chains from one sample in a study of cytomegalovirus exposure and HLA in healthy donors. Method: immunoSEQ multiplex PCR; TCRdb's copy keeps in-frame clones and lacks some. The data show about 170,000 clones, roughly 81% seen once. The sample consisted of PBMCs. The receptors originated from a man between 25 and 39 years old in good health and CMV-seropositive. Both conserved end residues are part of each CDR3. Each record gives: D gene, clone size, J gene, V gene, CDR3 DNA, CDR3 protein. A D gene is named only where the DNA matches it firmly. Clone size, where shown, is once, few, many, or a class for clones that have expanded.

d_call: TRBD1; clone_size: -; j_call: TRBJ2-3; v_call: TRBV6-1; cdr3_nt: TGTGCCAGCTTGTTGGACAGGGGAGGAACAGATACGCAGTATTTT; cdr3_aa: CASLLDRGGTDTQYF
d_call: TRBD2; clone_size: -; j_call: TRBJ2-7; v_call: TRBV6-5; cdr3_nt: TGTGCCAGCAGTTACCGGGGGGGAGGGAACGAGCAGTACTTC; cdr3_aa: CASSYRGGGNEQYF
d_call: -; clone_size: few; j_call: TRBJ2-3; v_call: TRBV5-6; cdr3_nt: TGTGCCAGCAGATTAGACTCCCCAGATACGCAGTATTTT; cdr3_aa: CASRLDSPDTQYF
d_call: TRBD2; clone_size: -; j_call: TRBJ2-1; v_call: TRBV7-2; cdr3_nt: TGTGCCAGCAGCTTAGGGCGGGAGGGGGGGAACAATGAGCAGTTCTTC; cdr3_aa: CASSLGREGGNNEQFF
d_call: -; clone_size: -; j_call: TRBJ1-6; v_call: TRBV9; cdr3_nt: TGTGCCAGCAGCGTAGGCTCCGGACAGTATAATTCACCCCTCCACTTT; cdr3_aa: CASSVGSGQYNSPLHF
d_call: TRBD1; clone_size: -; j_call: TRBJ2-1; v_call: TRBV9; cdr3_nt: TGTGCCAGCAGCGGGGGGACAGTATACAATGAGCAGTTCTTC; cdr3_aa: CASSGGTVYNEQFF
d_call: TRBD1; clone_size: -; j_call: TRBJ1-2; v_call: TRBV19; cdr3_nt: TGTGCCAGTAGCCCCGCGCTGGGACAGGGCTATGGCTACACCTTC; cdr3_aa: CASSPALGQGYGYTF
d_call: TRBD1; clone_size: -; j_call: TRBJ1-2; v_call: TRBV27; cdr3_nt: TGTGCCAGCAGACCCCGACAGGGCTATGGCTACACCTTC; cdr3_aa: CASRPRQGYGYTF
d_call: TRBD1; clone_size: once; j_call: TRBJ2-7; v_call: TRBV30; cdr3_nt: TGTGCCCACGGACAGGGGGGCACCTACGAGCAGTACTTC; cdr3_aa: CAHGQGGTYEQYF
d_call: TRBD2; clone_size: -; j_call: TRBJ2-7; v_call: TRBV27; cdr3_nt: TGTGCCAGCACCCCCGCGATTGGGACTAGCGGCTCCTACGAGCAGTACTTC; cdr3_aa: CASTPAIGTSGSYEQYF
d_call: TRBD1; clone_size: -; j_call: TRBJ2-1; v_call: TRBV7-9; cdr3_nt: TGTGCCAGCAGCTTAATGGGTCCCGGGACAGGAGTCTCCTACAATGAGCAGTTCTTC; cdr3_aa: CASSLMGPGTGVSYNEQFF
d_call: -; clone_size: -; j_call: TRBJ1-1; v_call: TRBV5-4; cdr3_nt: TGTGCCAGCAGCTACCCAACCGACTTGAACACTGAAGCTTTCTTT; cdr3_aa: CASSYPTDLNTEAFF
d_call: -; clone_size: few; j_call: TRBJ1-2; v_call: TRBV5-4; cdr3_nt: TGTGCCAGCAGCTTGCACAGTAACTATGGCTACACCTTC; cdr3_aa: CASSLHSNYGYTF
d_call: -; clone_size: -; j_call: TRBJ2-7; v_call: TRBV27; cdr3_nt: TGTGCCAGCAGTTTGCGGCGACAGGACTACGAGCAGTACTTC; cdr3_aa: CASSLRRQDYEQYF
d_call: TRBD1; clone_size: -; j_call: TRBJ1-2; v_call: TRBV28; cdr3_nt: TGTGCCAGCAGGGGGACAGCCTATGGCTACACCTTC; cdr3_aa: CASRGTAYGYTF
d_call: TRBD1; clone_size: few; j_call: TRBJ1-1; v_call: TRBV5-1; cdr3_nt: TGCGCCAGCAGGACGGGGACAGGGAACACTGAAGCTTTCTTT; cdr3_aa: CASRTGTGNTEAFF
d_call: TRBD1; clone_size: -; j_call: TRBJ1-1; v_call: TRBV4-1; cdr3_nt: TGCGCCAGCAGCCAAGGGACAGGGGGCCTTTGGACTGAAGCTTTCTTT; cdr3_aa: CASSQGTGGLWTEAFF
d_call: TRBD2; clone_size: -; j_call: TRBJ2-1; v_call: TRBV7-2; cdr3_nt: TGTGCCAGCAGCCCCGCGGGGGGCAATGAGCAGTTCTTC; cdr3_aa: CASSPAGGNEQFF
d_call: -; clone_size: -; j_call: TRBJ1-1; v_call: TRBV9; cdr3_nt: TGTGCCAGCAGCGTAGGGGGGCAGGGCACTGAAGCTTTCTTT; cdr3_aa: CASSVGGQGTEAFF
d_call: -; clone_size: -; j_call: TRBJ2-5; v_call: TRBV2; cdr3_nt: TGTGCCAGCAGTGGTCAGCGGCAAGAGACCCAGTACTTC; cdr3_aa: CASSGQRQETQYF
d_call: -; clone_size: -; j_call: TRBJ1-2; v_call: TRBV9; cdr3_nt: TGTGCCAGCAGCGTAGTTGGACAGCCGTCTAACTATGGCTACACCTTC; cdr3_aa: CASSVVGQPSNYGYTF
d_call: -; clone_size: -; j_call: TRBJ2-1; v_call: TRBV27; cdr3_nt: TGTGCCAGCAGTTCTAGCGATGGATCCTACAATGAGCAGTTCTTC; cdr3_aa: CASSSSDGSYNEQFF
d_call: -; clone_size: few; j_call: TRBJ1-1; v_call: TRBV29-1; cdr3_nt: TGCAGCGTTCCGGTGCACACTGAAGCTTTCTTT; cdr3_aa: CSVPVHTEAFF
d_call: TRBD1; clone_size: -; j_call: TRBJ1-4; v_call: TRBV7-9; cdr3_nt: TGTTCCAGCAGCTTAGCGAGCGGGACAGGGGGAGAAAAACTGTTTTTT; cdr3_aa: CSSSLASGTGGEKLFF
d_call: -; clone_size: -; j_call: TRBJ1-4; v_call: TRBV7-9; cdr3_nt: TGTGCCAGCAGCCCCCGGGTGGGGGGATTTAATGAAAAACTGTTTTTT; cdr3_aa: CASSPRVGGFNEKLFF
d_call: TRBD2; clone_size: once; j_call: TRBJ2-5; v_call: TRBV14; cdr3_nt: TGTGCCAGCAGCCAAGGTTCACTAGCGATTTTCGAGACCCAGTACTTC; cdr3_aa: CASSQGSLAIFETQYF
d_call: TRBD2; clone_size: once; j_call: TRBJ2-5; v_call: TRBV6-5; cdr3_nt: TGTGCCAGCAGTTACTCAGCTAGCGGTTTCCAAGAGACCCAGTACTTC; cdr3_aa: CASSYSASGFQETQYF
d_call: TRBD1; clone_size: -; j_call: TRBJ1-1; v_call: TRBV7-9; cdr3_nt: TGTGCCAGCAGCCCCAACAGGGGCCAAAGTACTGAAGCTTTCTTT; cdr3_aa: CASSPNRGQSTEAFF
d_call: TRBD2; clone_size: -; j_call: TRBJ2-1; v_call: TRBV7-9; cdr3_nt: TGTTCCAGCAGCTTAGTGGGGTGGACTAGCGGGACGTCCTACAATGAGCAGTTCTTC; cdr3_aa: CSSSLVGWTSGTSYNEQFF
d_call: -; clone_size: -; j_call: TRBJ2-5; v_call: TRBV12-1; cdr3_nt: TGTGCCAGCAGCTTCCCCAGCGGGAGGGATACTCAAGAGACCCAGTACTTC; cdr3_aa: CASSFPSGRDTQETQYF
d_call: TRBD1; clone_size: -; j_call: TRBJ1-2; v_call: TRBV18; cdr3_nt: TGTGCCAGCTCACCTAAAACAGGGGGCAGTGTCTATGGCTACACCTTC; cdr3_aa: CASSPKTGGSVYGYTF
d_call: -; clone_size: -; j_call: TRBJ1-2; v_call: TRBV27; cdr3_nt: TGTGCCAGCAGTCCCACAGGGTTAGAAGGCTACACCTTC; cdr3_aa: CASSPTGLEGYTF
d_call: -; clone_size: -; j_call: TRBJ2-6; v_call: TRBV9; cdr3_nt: TGTGCCAGCAGCGTAGGTTCGTCTGGGGCCAACGTCCTGACTTTC; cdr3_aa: CASSVGSSGANVLTF
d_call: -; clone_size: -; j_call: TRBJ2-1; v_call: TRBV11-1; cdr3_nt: TGTGCCAGCAGCTTCGGGAGTAGCTCCTACAATGAGCAGTTCTTC; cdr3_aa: CASSFGSSSYNEQFF
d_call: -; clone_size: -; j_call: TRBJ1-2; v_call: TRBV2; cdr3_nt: TGTGCCAGCGCCGGGACACGAGCCGACTATGGCTACACCTTC; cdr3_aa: CASAGTRADYGYTF
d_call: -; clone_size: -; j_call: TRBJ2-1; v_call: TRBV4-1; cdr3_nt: TGCGCCAGCAGCCAAGCGGGTAGCTCCTACAATGAGCAGTTCTTC; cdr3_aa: CASSQAGSSYNEQFF
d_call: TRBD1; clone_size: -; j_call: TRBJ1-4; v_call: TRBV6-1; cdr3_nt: TGTGCCAGCAGTGCTAACAGGGGCCCTAATGAAAAACTGTTTTTT; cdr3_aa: CASSANRGPNEKLFF
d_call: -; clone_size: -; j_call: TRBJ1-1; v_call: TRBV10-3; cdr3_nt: TGTGCCATCAGGTCACAGCTGAACACTGAAGCTTTCTTT; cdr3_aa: CAIRSQLNTEAFF
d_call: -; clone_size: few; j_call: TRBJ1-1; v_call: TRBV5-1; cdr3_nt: TGCGCCAGCAGCAAAGGACTCAAGAACACTGAAGCTTTCTTT; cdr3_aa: CASSKGLKNTEAFF
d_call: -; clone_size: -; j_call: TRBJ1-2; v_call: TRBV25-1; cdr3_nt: TGTGCCAGCAGTGCAGGGGTTCTAAATGGCTACACCTTC; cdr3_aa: CASSAGVLNGYTF
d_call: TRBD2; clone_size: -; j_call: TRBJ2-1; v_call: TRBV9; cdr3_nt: TGTGCCAGCAGCGTGACTAGCGGGACCCACAATGAGCAGTTCTTC; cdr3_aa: CASSVTSGTHNEQFF
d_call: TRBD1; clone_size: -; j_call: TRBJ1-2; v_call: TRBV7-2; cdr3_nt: TGTGCCAGCAGCACCTGGGACAGGGCATATGGCTACACCTTC; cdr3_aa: CASSTWDRAYGYTF
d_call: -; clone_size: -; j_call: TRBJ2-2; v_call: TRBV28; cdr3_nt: TGTGCCAGCAGTTTGGGGCACGGCGGGGAGCTGTTTTTT; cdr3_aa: CASSLGHGGELFF
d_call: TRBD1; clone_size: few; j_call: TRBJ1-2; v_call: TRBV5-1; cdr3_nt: TGCGCCAGCAGCTTGGGGGACAGGGGGCGAGGTGGCTACACCTTC; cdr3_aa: CASSLGDRGRGGYTF
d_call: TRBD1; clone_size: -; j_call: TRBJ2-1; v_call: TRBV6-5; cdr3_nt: TGTGCCAGCAGAACCGGACAGGTCTCCAATGAGCAGTTCTTC; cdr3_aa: CASRTGQVSNEQFF
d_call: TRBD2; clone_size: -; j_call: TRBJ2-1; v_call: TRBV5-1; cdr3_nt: TGCGCCAGCAGCTTGCTAGCGGGAGGGCCACCCTACAATGAGCAGTTCTTC; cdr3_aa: CASSLLAGGPPYNEQFF
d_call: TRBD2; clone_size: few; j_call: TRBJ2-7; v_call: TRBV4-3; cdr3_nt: TGCGCCAGCAGCCAAGATCGACGGGGGGTGAACGAGCAGTACTTC; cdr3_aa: CASSQDRRGVNEQYF
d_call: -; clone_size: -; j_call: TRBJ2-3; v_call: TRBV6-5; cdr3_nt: TGTGCCAGCAGACGGTGGACAGGCACAGATACGCAGTATTTT; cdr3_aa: CASRRWTGTDTQYF
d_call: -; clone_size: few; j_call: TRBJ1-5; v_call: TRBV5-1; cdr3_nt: TGCGCCAGCAGCGGCGACGGGAATCAGCCCCAGCATTTT; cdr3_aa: CASSGDGNQPQHF
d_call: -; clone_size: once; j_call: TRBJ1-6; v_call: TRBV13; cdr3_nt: TGTGCCAGCAGCTTAGGGGGCGAAAATAATTCACCCCTCCACTTT; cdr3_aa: CASSLGGENNSPLHF
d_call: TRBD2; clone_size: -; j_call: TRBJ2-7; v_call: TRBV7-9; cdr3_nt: TGTTCCAGCAGCTTTATCCCCCCCGGGGACTACATTCGCGGGTTTCGGTACTTC; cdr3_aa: CSSSFIPPGDYIRGFRYF
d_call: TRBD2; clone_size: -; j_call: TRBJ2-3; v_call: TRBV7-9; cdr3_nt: TGTGCCAGCAGCTCGCGACTAGCGGGAGTGATCGGGACAGATACGCAGTATTTT; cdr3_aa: CASSSRLAGVIGTDTQYF
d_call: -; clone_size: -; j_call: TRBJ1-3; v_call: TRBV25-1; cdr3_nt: TGTGCCAGCAGTGAGCCAGGGCTGGGAAACACCATATATTTT; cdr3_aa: CASSEPGLGNTIYF